What follows are 10 T cell receptor beta chains derived from one specimen sequenced in a study of spatial heterogeneity in lung cancer (dated by TCRdb to 2018 to 2020). What the work shows at the level of the full study, not this receptor alone: The tumor nonsynonymous mutation count correlated with the number of expanded intratumoral alpha and beta TCRs.

The library was made by 5' RACE. The sequencer listed for this sample is NextSeq 500. TCRdb reran the public reads through fastp at Q25 and MiXCR, keeping productive beta chains. Under each unique CDR3 protein, matching rows form one entry showing the most common genes and DNA. Across this sample there are over 14,000 distinct CDR3 sequences, with approximately 7% seen only once. The ten largest clones add up to more than 7% of the sample. No antigen is known for these receptors. What the time point label conveys for this sample: sample taken at primary tumor resection. The material was lung tumor tissue, obtained at surgery. The source of these receptors is a male donor with early-stage non-small cell lung cancer.

This chain joins TRBV11-2 and TRBJ2-3, with 12 nucleotides matching TRBD2. The germline V gene encodes CDR1 SGHAT and CDR2 FQNNGV. V trimming: 2 bases; J trimming: 6 bases; junction bases outside the gene matches: 12. The CDR3 loop spans 18 amino acids. The CDR3 coding sequence is TGTGCCAGCAGCTTACTAGCGGGGGGGGGCCAACGGGTGGATACGCAGTATTTT. It encodes CASSLLAGGGQRVDTQYF.

The sample holds many counts of this clonotype. The chain combines TRBV5-6 with TRBJ2-7; 8 bases are a match to TRBD1. V trimming: 4 bases; J trimming: 6 bases; junction bases outside the gene matches: 3. CDR1 and CDR2 from the germline V gene are SGHDT and YYEEEE. This CDR3 has 12 amino acids. This CDR3 is CASSRTGFEQYF. The CDR3, as DNA: TGTGCCAGCAGCAGGACAGGGTTCGAGCAGTACTTC.

The table lists this clonotype with many counts. The gene calls are TRBV20-1 and TRBJ1-1; TRBD1 matches at 7 bases. CDR1 DFQATT and CDR2 SNEGSKA come from the germline V gene (reference sequence). J was trimmed by 4 bases and V by 5 bases; bases with no gene match: 7. This CDR3 has 13 residues. The CDR3 region has the DNA TGCAGTGCTTCAGCCGGGACAGCCACTGAAGCTTTCTTT. Translating gives CSASAGTATEAFF.

This clonotype appeared a few times. V and J are TRBV27 and TRBJ2-2; 7 nucleotides agree with TRBD2. CDR1 and CDR2 from the germline V gene are MNHEY and SMNVEV (reference sequence). The length of the CDR3 is 15 residues. The V segment lost 4 bases and the J segment 6 bases; nucleotides outside the gene matches: 8. CDR3 nucleotide sequence: TGTGCCAGCAGTTATTGGTCTAGCGGAGCCGGGGAGCTGTTTTTT. As protein: CASSYWSSGAGELFF.

This clonotype was seen only a few times. The chain recombines TRBV7-2 with TRBJ2-3, with a possible D match to TRBD2 (5 bases). The germline gives CDR1 SGHTA, CDR2 FQGNSA. The CDR3 sequence is 14 residues long. Trimming cost V 1 base and J 2 bases, with 7 bases left between them. The CDR3, as DNA: TGTGCCAGCAGCTTAGGGCGGGCCACAGATACGCAGTATTTT. It translates to CASSLGRATDTQYF. Full variable domain (rest looked up from reference TRBV7-2 and TRBJ2-3): GAGVSQSPSNKVTEKGKDVELRCDPISGHTALYWYRQSLGQGLEFLIYFQGNSAPDKSGLPSDRFSAERTGGSVSTLTIQRTQQEDSAVYLCASSLGRATDTQYFGPGTRLTVL.

The CDR3 nucleotides are TGTGCCAGCAGCTTACCCGGAAATCAGCCCCAGCATTTT. It codes for CASSLPGNQPQHF. J is TRBJ1-5 and V is TRBV11-2; no firm D call. The germline V gene has CDR1 SGHAT and CDR2 FQNNGV. The length of the CDR3 is 13 residues. Trimming cost V 2 bases and J 4 bases, with 6 bases left between them.

This clonotype has just a few counts. The chain links TRBV4-2 to TRBJ2-3; the match to TRBD2 covers 11 bases. V dropped 0 bases and J dropped 2; count of bases not matched to a gene: 4. Per germline, CDR1 LGHNA and CDR2 YNFKEQ. The CDR3 extends over 17 amino acids. CDR3 DNA sequence: TGTGCCAGCAGCCAAGATGGGACTAGCGGCACCACAGATACGCAGTATTTT. Translation: CASSQDGTSGTTDTQYF.

This clonotype has a count of ten or more. The genes are TRBV12-3 or TRBV12-4 and TRBJ1-4; 8 bases line up with TRBD1. The junction had 6 bases not matched to a gene; V was cut back by 8 bases and J by 4 bases. This CDR3 comprises 14 residues. The chain's CDR3 is CASLGTGRNEKLFF. CDR3 coding DNA: TGTGCCAGCTTAGGGACAGGCCGTAATGAAAAACTGTTTTTT.

This clonotype appeared many times. The chain combines TRBV5-1 with TRBJ1-6; no reliable D call. The CDR3 loop spans 13 amino acids. V was cut by 0 bases and J by 8 bases, with 6 bases left in between. CDR1 and CDR2 from the germline V gene are SGHRS and YFSETQ. The CDR3: CASSLAEDSPLHF. The CDR3 DNA is TGCGCCAGCAGCTTGGCGGAAGATTCACCCCTCCACTTT.

The V call is TRBV10-3, the J call TRBJ2-1; tentative D call: TRBD2 (6 bases). CDR1 is ENHRY and CDR2 is SYGVKD in the germline V gene. The CDR3 spans 13 residues. Trimming removed 11 bases at V and 4 bases at J, with 15 bases between. CDR3 nucleotides: TGTGCCGTCTCGGGCCGGGGGTACAATGAGCAGTTCTTC. It is translated as CAVSGRGYNEQFF.